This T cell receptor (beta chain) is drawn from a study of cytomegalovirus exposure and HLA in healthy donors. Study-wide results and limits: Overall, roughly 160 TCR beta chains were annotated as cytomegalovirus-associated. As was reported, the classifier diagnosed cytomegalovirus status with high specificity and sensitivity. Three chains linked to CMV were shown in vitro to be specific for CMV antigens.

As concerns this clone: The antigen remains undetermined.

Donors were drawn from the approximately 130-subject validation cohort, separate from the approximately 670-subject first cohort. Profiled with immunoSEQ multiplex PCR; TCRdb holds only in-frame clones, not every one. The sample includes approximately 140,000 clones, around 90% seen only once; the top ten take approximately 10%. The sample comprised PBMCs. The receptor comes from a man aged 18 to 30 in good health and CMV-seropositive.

The CDR3 bases are TGTGCCAGCAGCTATGGACAGTCGGGGCAGTACTTC. The encoded protein is CASSYGQSGQYF. The chain combines TRBV5-4 with TRBJ2-7; possible D gene TRBD1, 6 bases. Trimming shortened V by 3 bases and J by 9 bases, and 13 bases separated the two germline ends. CDR1 and CDR2 from the germline V gene are SGHNT and YYREEE (reference sequence). The CDR3 loop spans 12 amino acids.